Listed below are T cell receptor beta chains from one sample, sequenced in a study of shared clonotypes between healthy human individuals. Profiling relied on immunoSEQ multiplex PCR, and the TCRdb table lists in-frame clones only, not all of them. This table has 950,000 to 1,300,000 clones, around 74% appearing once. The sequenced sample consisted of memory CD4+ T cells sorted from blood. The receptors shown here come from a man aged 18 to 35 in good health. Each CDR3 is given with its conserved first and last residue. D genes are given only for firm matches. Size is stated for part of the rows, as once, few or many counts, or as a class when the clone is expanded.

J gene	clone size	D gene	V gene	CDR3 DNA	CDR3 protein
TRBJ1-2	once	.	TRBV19	TGTGCCAGTAGAGACACAGGTGGGCTAAATGGCTACACCTTC	CASRDTGGLNGYTF
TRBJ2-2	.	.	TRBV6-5	TGTGCCAGCAGCCGAAGGGTCGGGGAGCTGTTTTTT	CASSRRVGELFF
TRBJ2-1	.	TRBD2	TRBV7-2	TGTGCCAGCAGCCCTGATCGACTAGCGGGAGGTGGCAATGAGCAGTTCTTC	CASSPDRLAGGGNEQFF
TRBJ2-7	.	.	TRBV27	TGTGCCAGCAGTATGTACCAGCGGAGGTCCTACGAGCAGTACTTC	CASSMYQRRSYEQYF
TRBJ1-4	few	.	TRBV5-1	TGCGCCAGCAGCCCCCAGGGGAAGGCTAATGAAAAACTGTTTTTT	CASSPQGKANEKLFF
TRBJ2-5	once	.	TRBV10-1	TGCGCCAGCAGTGAGTCCCCGATGGCGGGAGAGACCCAGTACTTC	CASSESPMAGETQYF
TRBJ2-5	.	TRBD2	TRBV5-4	TGTGCCAGCAGCTTAGCGGGAGGGCCCCAAGAGACCCAGTACTTC	CASSLAGGPQETQYF
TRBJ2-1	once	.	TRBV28	TGTGCCAGCAGGCAACAGGGAACGCTTGGGGGGGAGCAGTTCTTC	CASRQQGTLGGEQFF
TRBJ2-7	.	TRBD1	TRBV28	TGTGCCAGCAGGCGACAGGGGACTTTGTACGAGCAGTACTTC	CASRRQGTLYEQYF
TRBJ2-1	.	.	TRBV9	TGTGCCAGCAGCTTCCAGCAGGGGAGAAGGTACAATGAGCAGTTCTTC	CASSFQQGRRYNEQFF
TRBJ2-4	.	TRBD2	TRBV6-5	TGTGCCAGCACCAGGGGGCTAGCGGGAGAAAACATTCAGTACTTC	CASTRGLAGENIQYF
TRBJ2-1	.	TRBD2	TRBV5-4	TGTGCCAGCAGCTTGACTAGCGGGATGTACAATGAGCAGTTCTTC	CASSLTSGMYNEQFF
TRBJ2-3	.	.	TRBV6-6	TGTGCCAGCAGTTTCACCGACGCGGATACGCAGTATTTT	CASSFTDADTQYF
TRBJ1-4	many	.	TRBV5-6	TGTGCCAGCAGCCACCGGCTCACGCAAACTAATGAAAAACTGTTTTTT	CASSHRLTQTNEKLFF
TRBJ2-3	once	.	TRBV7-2	TGTGCCAGCAGCTCGGGTCCTACGCAGTATTTT	CASSSGPTQYF
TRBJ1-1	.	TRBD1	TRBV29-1	TGCAGCGTTGGGGCAGGGGGGAACACTGAAGCTTTCTTT	CSVGAGGNTEAFF
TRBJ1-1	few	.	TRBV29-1	TGCAGCGTTGAGGCGACCTCGGGGGCTTTCTTT	CSVEATSGAFF
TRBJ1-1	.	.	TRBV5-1	TGCGCCAGCAGCTTAAGGACGGATTATAACACTGAAGCTTTCTTT	CASSLRTDYNTEAFF
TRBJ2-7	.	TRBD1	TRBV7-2	TGTGCCAGCAGCTTCTCCGGGACAGGGGTGTACGAGCAGTACTTC	CASSFSGTGVYEQYF
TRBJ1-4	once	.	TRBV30	TGTGCCTGGAGTCCTAATGAAAAACTGTTTTTT	CAWSPNEKLFF
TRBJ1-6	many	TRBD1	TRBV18	TGTGCCAGCTCGCGCCGGGACAGCAATTCACCCCTCCACTTT	CASSRRDSNSPLHF
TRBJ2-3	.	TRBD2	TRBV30	TGTGCCTGGAGTACTAGCGGGAGTCCCGATACGCAGTATTTT	CAWSTSGSPDTQYF
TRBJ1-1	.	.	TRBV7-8	TGTGCCAGCAGCTCTACGACAGGGAACACTGAAGCTTTCTTT	CASSSTTGNTEAFF
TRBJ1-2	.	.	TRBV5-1	TGCGCCAGCACACAGGGTTATGGCTACACCTTC	CASTQGYGYTF
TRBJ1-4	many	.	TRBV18	TGTGCCAGCTCATCCAGCTCCCGAAAACTGTTTTTT	CASSSSSRKLFF
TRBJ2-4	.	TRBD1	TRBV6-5	TGTGCCAGCAGTACCCGGACAGGGGACCGGATTCAGTACTTC	CASSTRTGDRIQYF
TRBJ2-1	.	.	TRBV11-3	TGTGCCAGCAGCTTAGGGACAGACTACAATGAGCAGTTCTTC	CASSLGTDYNEQFF
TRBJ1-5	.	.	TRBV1	TGCACCAGCAGCCACGAGGACACCGGGAATCAGCCCCAGCATTTT	CTSSHEDTGNQPQHF
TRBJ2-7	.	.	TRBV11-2	TGTGCCAGCAGCTCAAGGGCCCATCTGCACGAGCAGTACTTC	CASSSRAHLHEQYF
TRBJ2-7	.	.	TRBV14	TGTGCCAGCAGCCAGCGGACCAGCGGCGAGCAGTACTTC	CASSQRTSGEQYF
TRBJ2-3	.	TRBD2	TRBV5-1	TGCGCCAGCAGCGAGGAGCGGGGGGTTCGCACAGATACGCAGTATTTT	CASSEERGVRTDTQYF
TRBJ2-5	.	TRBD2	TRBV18	TGTGCCACCGGCTTAGCGGGGGGGCCGCAAGAGACCCAGTACTTC	CATGLAGGPQETQYF
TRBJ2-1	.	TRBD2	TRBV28	TGTGCCAGCAGTTTAGCGGGGGGTTACAATGAGCAGTTCTTC	CASSLAGGYNEQFF
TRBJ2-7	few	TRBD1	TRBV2	TGTGCCAGCAGGGCACCGGGACAGAAGGCGGGGCAGTACTTC	CASRAPGQKAGQYF
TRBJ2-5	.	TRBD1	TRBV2	TGTGCCAGCAGACTTGACAGGGTTCAAGAGGCCCAGTACTTC	CASRLDRVQEAQYF
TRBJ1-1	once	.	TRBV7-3	TGTGCCAGCAGCAAAGGGCAGGGGAACACTGAAGCTTTCTTT	CASSKGQGNTEAFF
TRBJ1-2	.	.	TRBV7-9	TGTGCCAGCAGCCCCGGTGGGGGGTATGGCTACACCTTC	CASSPGGGYGYTF
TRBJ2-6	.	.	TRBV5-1	TGCGCCAGCAGCTTACAGGGTGGGTACTCTGGGGCCAACGTCCTGACTTTC	CASSLQGGYSGANVLTF
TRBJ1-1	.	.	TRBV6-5	TGTGCCAGCAGTCGCCGGGGGACGTATACTGAAGCTTTCTTT	CASSRRGTYTEAFF
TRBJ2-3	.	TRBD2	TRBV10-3	TGTGCCATCAGTGATACTAGCGGATCCACAGATACGCAGTATTTT	CAISDTSGSTDTQYF
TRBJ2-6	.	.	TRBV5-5	TGTGCCAGCACCATCTCTGGGGCCAACGTCCTGACTTTC	CASTISGANVLTF
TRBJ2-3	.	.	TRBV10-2	TGCGCCAGCAGTGGGCTAGCTCCAGATACGCAGTATTTT	CASSGLAPDTQYF
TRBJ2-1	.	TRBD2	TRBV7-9	TGTGCCAGCAGCCCCCGGCTAGCGGGAGCAAATGAGCAGTTCTTC	CASSPRLAGANEQFF
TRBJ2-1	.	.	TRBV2	TGTGCCAGCAGACAACAGGCGAATGAGCAGTTCTTC	CASRQQANEQFF
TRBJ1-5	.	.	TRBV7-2	TGTGCCAGCAGCTTAGGTCTAGGTAGCAATCAGCCCCAGCATTTT	CASSLGLGSNQPQHF
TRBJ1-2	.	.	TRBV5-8	TGTGCCAGCAGCGATTATGGACAGCCTAACTATGGCTACACCTTC	CASSDYGQPNYGYTF